This TCR beta chain was obtained from a study of cytomegalovirus exposure and HLA in healthy donors. Study observations and caveats: Specific recognition of CMV antigens was confirmed in vitro for a few chains (all CMV-associated).

The CDR3 contains 16 residues. The V segment lost 3 bases and the J segment 3 bases; nucleotides outside the gene matches: 9. CDR1 SGHRS and CDR2 YFSETQ come from the germline V gene. Assay used: immunoSEQ multiplex PCR; TCRdb lists only in-frame clones, some missing. The repertoire includes about 170,000 clones, approximately 87% of them detected once, and under 7% sits in the top ten. Comments on this clone: What it binds is unknown.

This chain connects TRBV5-1 to TRBJ2-3, with 8 bases lining up with TRBD1. Source material: PBMCs. This clonotype was sampled from a woman in her twenties or thirties in good health and CMV-seronegative. The CDR3 DNA reads TGCGCCAGCAGCTATACAGGGGGTCCCTTGACAGATACGCAGTATTTT. It is translated as CASSYTGGPLTDTQYF.